This TCR beta chain emerged from a study of cytotoxic CD8 clonotypes in ibrutinib-treated CLL. Overall study: The patients, around 10 relapsed/refractory and approximately 14 treatment-naive, included around 17 who were IGHV unmutated.

Broader study findings: Clonality went up at ibrutinib response and then declined back toward baseline at progression.

This CDR3 spans 13 amino acids. Germline V gene sequence: CDR1 MNHNS, CDR2 SASEGT. The V end was cut by 5 bases, the J end by 0 bases, with 8 bases between. The method was immunoSEQ multiplex PCR; TCRdb's version includes in-frame clones alone and lacks a portion of them. The top ten hold 5% to 7% of the sample, which has about 310,000 clones, approximately 80% seen once. As to this clone: As yet, its antigen is unknown.

The starting material was PBMCs, obtained before ibrutinib treatment. The chain recombines TRBV6-1 with TRBJ2-7; D is undetermined. The sequence came from a human donor with chronic lymphocytic leukemia. The CDR3 DNA sequence: TGTGCCAGCAGTCTCGTATCCTCCTACGAGCAGTACTTC. This translates into CASSLVSSYEQYF.